The rows below give T cell receptor beta chains drawn from one sample of a study of T cell changes during pregnancy in multiple sclerosis. Method: immunoSEQ multiplex PCR; TCRdb's copy keeps in-frame clones and lacks some. The sample consists of about 32,000 clones, roughly 90% of them appearing once. The specimen comprised CD8+ T cells from peripheral blood mononuclear cells, sampled in the first trimester of pregnancy. The receptors come from a female donor with multiple sclerosis, enrolled in a pregnancy study. Each CDR3 is given with its conserved first and last residue. D genes are given only for firm matches. Only part of the rows carry a size: once, few, many, or a class if the clone is expanded.

>16|TRBJ2-7|TRBV5-1|TRBD1|-
TGCGCCAGCAGCTTGGAGGGACAGTTCAGCTCCTACGAGCAGTACTTC
CASSLEGQFSSYEQYF
>16|TRBJ2-7|TRBV19|-|-
TGTGCCAGTAGTACCCGGACTATCCCCTCGACCTACGAGCAGTACTTC
CASSTRTIPSTYEQYF
>17|TRBJ2-3|TRBV28|TRBD2|-
TGTGCCAGCAGTTTGGGGGGACTAGCGGGAGTTGCCGATACGCAGTATTTT
CASSLGGLAGVADTQYF
>13|TRBJ2-7|TRBV6-5|TRBD1|-
TGTGCCAGCAGCTATAGGACAGGGGATGAGCAGTACTTC
CASSYRTGDEQYF
>15|TRBJ1-4|TRBV4-3|TRBD1|-
TGCGCCAGCAGCCAAGGGTACAGGGGTTTTGGAAAACTGTTTTTT
CASSQGYRGFGKLFF
>15|TRBJ1-5|TRBV14|TRBD1|-
TGTGCCAGCAGCCAAGATCGACAGGGCGATCAGCCCCAGCATTTT
CASSQDRQGDQPQHF
>16|TRBJ1-3|TRBV5-1|TRBD1|-
TGCGCCAGCAGCTCGGGACAGGGGATCTCTGGAAACACCATATATTTT
CASSSGQGISGNTIYF
>15|TRBJ2-2|TRBV7-6|-|-
TGTGCCAGCAGCTTCCGGCTAGATGACACCGGGGAGCTGTTTTTT
CASSFRLDDTGELFF
>17|TRBJ2-5|TRBV4-2|-|-
TGTGCCAGCAGCCAAGAAGAGGGTGAAACCCAAGTGGAGACCCAGTACTTC
CASSQEEGETQVETQYF
>17|TRBJ2-5|TRBV7-9|TRBD2|-
TGTGCCAGCAGCGGACAAACTAGCGGGAGGGCGGAGCAGACCCAGTACTTC
CASSGQTSGRAEQTQYF
>16|TRBJ2-1|TRBV19|TRBD2|-
TGTGCCAGTAGTTCAGAACTAGCGGCCCTTACCCATGAGCAGTTCTTC
CASSSELAALTHEQFF
>12|TRBJ2-7|TRBV19|TRBD2|-
TGTGCCAGTAGTATGGCGGGAGTCGAGCAGTACTTC
CASSMAGVEQYF
>16|TRBJ2-7|TRBV19|TRBD2|-
TGTGCCAGTAGTGACAGACTAGCGGGATACACCCACGAGCAGTACTTC
CASSDRLAGYTHEQYF
>16|TRBJ2-2|TRBV27|-|-
TGTGCCAGCAGTTCCGGGCCTAGGGGGATCACCGGGGAGCTGTTTTTT
CASSSGPRGITGELFF
>14|TRBJ2-2|TRBV27|-|-
TGTGCCAGCAGTCCCAGACAGGTGGGCGGGGAGCTGTTTTTT
CASSPRQVGGELFF
>16|TRBJ2-7|TRBV4-1|TRBD2|-
TGCGCCAGCAGCCAAGACCGCGGACTAGCGGGAAACGAGCAGTACTTC
CASSQDRGLAGNEQYF
>15|TRBJ1-5|TRBV4-1|-|-
TGCGCCAGCAGTCGGAGGGAGGAGGGCAATCAGCCCCAGCATTTT
CASSRREEGNQPQHF
>13|TRBJ2-1|TRBV14|-|-
TGTGCCAGCAGCCAAAGACTAGTAATTGAGCAGTTCTTC
CASSQRLVIEQFF
>14|TRBJ1-1|TRBV29-1|-|-
TGCAGCGTTGAAGATGACAGCCTAAACACTGAAGCTTTCTTT
CSVEDDSLNTEAFF
>18|TRBJ2-4|TRBV2|TRBD2|-
TGTGCCAGCACAGACCCATCGATACTAGCGGGAGTGCAAAACATTCAGTACTTC
CASTDPSILAGVQNIQYF
>16|TRBJ2-5|TRBV10-3|TRBD2|-
TGTGCCATCAGAACCGGGACTAGCGGGAGAGAAGAGACCCAGTACTTC
CAIRTGTSGREETQYF
>16|TRBJ1-4|TRBV7-9|TRBD1|-
TGTGCCAGCAGCTCTACAGGGGGCTGGGAGTATGAAAAACTGTTTTTT
CASSSTGGWEYEKLFF
>17|TRBJ2-1|TRBV27|TRBD1|-
TGTGCCAGCAGTTTATGGACCCCGGGACAGGGAATTGTTGAGCAGTTCTTC
CASSLWTPGQGIVEQFF
>14|TRBJ2-7|TRBV7-2|-|once
TGTGCCAGCAGCCCAGGGGTGGGGGTCGACGAGCAGTACTTC
CASSPGVGVDEQYF
>17|TRBJ2-7|TRBV10-3|-|many
TGTGCCATCAGGAACCTCGACAGTCCCCAAGGAGCATTCGAGCAGTACTTC
CAIRNLDSPQGAFEQYF
>15|TRBJ2-5|TRBV19|TRBD2|once
TGTGCCAGTTCTCAAGGACTAGCGGGAGGTGAGACCCAGTACTTC
CASSQGLAGGETQYF
>15|TRBJ2-1|TRBV5-1|-|-
TGCGCCAGCAGCTTCCGTGTAGCAGGGTCCAATGAGCAGTTCTTC
CASSFRVAGSNEQFF
>16|TRBJ2-1|TRBV5-6|-|-
TGTGCCAGCAGCTTGGCCGCAGGGATAGGCTGGAATGAGCAGTTCTTC
CASSLAAGIGWNEQFF
>14|TRBJ1-5|TRBV27|-|-
TGTGCCAGCAGACAGGAGGGGAGCAATCAGCCCCAGCATTTT
CASRQEGSNQPQHF
>17|TRBJ2-1|TRBV7-3|TRBD2|-
TGTGCCAGCAGCGAACCGTCCGGGACTAGCGGGGAAAATGAGCAGTTCTTC
CASSEPSGTSGENEQFF
>15|TRBJ2-7|TRBV10-3|TRBD2|-
TGTGCCATCAGTGGTGAGGCTAGCGGGGCCTACGAGCAGTACTTC
CAISGEASGAYEQYF
>15|TRBJ2-1|TRBV27|TRBD1|-
TGTGCCAGCAGTTCGGAAACGACAGGGTACAATGAGCAGTTCTTC
CASSSETTGYNEQFF
>14|TRBJ2-7|TRBV2|TRBD2|-
TGTGCCAGCAGTGCCGGGGGGGAAACCTACGAGCAGTACTTC
CASSAGGETYEQYF
>19|TRBJ2-1|TRBV14|TRBD2|once
TGTGCCAGCAGCAAAAGGGGGACTAGCGGGTTGAGCTCCTACAATGAGCAGTTCTTC
CASSKRGTSGLSSYNEQFF
>15|TRBJ2-6|TRBV21-1|-|once
TGTGCCAGCAGCCTTCGTCTAACTGGGGCCAACGTCCTGACTTTC
CASSLRLTGANVLTF
>14|TRBJ2-7|TRBV6-5|-|-
TGTGCCAGCAGTTATTCCGGGGGAACCTACGAGCAGTACTTC
CASSYSGGTYEQYF
>15|TRBJ2-7|TRBV7-8|-|-
TGTGCCAGCAGCTTAGGTGGGCAGCCGACCTACGAGCAGTACTTC
CASSLGGQPTYEQYF
>14|TRBJ1-5|TRBV7-9|TRBD1|-
TGTGCCAGCAGCCCTAGACAGGGGGATCAGCCCCAGCATTTT
CASSPRQGDQPQHF
>15|TRBJ1-2|TRBV4-1|TRBD1|-
TGCGCCAGCAGCCTACTCCTCGGACAGGGGGATGGCTACACCTTC
CASSLLLGQGDGYTF
>14|TRBJ2-5|TRBV7-2|TRBD2|-
TGTGCCAGCAGCACGGCGGGAGGGTGGGAGACCCAGTACTTC
CASSTAGGWETQYF
>16|TRBJ1-4|TRBV7-9|TRBD1|-
TGTGCCAGCAGAAAAACAGGGGGCGCGTCTAATGAAAAACTGTTTTTT
CASRKTGGASNEKLFF
>12|TRBJ2-7|TRBV27|-|-
TGTGCCAGCAAACAAAGCTCCTACGAGCAGTACTTC
CASKQSSYEQYF
>15|TRBJ1-1|TRBV18|TRBD1|-
TGTGCCAGCTTCCCTTCAGGACAGGGGGGCACTGAAGCTTTCTTT
CASFPSGQGGTEAFF
>12|TRBJ2-7|TRBV7-6|-|-
TGTGCCAGCAGCCCTAACTTCCACGAGCAGTACTTC
CASSPNFHEQYF
>16|TRBJ1-5|TRBV10-3|TRBD1|-
TGTGCCATCAGTGACGACAGGGAGGAGAGCAATCAGCCCCAGCATTTT
CAISDDREESNQPQHF